This T cell receptor (beta chain) stems from a study of CD8 T cells in Susac syndrome. Findings and caveats of the study: The total CD8+ repertoires contained some 15 Susac-specific public clones, and the CD8+ TEMRA repertoires contained about 5.

CDR3 size: 15 residues. V shed 0 bases and J 6 bases; nucleotides not matched to a gene: 2. The germline CDR1 and CDR2 sequences are SGDLS and YYNGEE. Note on this clonotype: Antigen unknown.

Reverse transcription used roughly 0.45 to 1 ug RNA and random hexamers. Amplification of TCR beta CDR3 across 54 Vbeta and 13 Jbeta was performed with immunoSEQ multiplex PCR. A single record per CDR3 protein comes from TCRdb applying MiXCR to the immunoSEQ multiplex PCR reads. Of some 130,000 distinct CDR3 sequences listed, approximately 95% are singletons. The TCR was taken from a human donor with Susac syndrome. Sample: CD8+ T cells from PBMCs. J is TRBJ2-1 and V is TRBV9; 11 nucleotides line up with TRBD2. CDR3 amino acids: CASSVVGTSGNEQFF. CDR3 DNA sequence: TGTGCCAGCAGCGTAGTAGGGACTAGCGGCAATGAGCAGTTCTTC.